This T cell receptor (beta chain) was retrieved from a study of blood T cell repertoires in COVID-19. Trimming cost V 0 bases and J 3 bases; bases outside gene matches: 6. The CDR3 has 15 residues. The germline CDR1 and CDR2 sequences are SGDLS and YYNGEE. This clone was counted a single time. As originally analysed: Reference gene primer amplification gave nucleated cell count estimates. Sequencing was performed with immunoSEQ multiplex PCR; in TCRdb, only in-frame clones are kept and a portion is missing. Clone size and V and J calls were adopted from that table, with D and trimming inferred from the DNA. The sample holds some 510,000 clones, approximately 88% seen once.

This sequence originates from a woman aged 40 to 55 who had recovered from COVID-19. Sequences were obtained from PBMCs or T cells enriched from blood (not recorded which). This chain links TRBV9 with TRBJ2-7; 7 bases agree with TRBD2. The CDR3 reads CASSVGAGRDYEQYF. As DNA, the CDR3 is TGTGCCAGCAGCGTAGGCGCGGGGAGGGACTACGAGCAGTACTTC. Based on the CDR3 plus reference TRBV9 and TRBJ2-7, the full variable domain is DSGVTQTPKHLITATGQRVTLRCSPRSGDLSVYWYQQSLDQGLQFLIQYYNGEERAKGNILERFSAQQFPDLHSELNLSSLELGDSALYFCASSVGAGRDYEQYFGPGTRLTVT.